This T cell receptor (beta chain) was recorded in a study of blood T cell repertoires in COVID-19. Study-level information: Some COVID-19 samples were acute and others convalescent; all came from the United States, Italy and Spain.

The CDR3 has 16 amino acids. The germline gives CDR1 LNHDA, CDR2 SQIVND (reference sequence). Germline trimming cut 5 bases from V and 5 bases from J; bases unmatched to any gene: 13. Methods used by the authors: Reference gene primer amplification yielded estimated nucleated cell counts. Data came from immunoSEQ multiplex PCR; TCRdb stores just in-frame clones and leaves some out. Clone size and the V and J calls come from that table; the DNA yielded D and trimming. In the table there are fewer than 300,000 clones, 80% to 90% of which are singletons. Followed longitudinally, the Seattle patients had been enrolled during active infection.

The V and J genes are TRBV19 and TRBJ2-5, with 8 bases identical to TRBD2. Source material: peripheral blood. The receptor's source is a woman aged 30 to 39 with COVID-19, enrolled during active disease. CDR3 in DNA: TGTGCCAGTAGTCTATACGGGGGGGCACCCGCGGAGACCCAGTACTTC. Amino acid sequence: CASSLYGGAPAETQYF.